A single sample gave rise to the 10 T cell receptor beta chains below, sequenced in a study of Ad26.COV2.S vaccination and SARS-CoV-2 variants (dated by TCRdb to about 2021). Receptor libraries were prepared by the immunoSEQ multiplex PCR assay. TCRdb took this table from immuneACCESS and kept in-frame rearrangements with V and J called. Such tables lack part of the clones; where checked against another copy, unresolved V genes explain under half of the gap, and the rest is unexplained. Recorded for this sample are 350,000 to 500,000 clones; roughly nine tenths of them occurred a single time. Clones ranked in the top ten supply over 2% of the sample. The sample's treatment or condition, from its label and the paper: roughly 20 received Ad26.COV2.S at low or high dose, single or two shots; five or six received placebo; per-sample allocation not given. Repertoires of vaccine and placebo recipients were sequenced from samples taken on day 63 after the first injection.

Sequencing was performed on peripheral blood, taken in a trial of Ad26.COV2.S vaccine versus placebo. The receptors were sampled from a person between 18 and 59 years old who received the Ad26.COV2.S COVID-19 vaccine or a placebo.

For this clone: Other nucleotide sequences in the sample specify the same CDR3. The CDR3 protein is CSARDTYEQYF. The CDR3 nucleotides read TGCAGTGCTAGAGACACCTACGAGCAGTACTTC. The V and J genes are TRBV20-1 and TRBJ2-7, with no clear D. CDR3 length: 11 amino acids. Trimming cost V 0 bases and J 2 bases, with 2 bases left between them. CDR1 and CDR2 (germline): DFQATT, SNEGSKA (reference sequence).

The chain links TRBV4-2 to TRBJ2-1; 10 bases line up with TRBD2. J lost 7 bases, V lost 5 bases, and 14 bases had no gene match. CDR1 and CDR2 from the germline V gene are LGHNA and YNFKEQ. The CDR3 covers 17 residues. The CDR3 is CASSETILAGVVNEQFF. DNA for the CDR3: TGTGCCAGCAGCGAAACAATCCTAGCGGGAGTTGTGAATGAGCAGTTCTTC.

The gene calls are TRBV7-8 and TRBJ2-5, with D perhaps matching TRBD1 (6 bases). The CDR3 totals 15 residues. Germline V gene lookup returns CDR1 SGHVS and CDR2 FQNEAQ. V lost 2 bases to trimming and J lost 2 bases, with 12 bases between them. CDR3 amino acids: CASSLLSRGQETQYF. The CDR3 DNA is TGTGCCAGCAGCTTACTTTCCAGGGGACAAGAGACCCAGTACTTC.

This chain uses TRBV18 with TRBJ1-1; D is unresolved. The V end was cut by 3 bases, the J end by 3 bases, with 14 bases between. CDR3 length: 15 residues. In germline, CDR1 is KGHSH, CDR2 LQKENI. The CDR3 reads CASSPSSDGYTEAFF. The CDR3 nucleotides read TGTGCCAGCTCACCTTCCTCGGACGGTTACACTGAAGCTTTCTTT.

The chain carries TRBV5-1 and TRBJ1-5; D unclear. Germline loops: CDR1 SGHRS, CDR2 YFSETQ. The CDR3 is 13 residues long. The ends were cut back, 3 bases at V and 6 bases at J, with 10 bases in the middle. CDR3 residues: CASSSISGQPQHF. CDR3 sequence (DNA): TGCGCCAGCAGCTCTATTTCGGGTCAGCCCCAGCATTTT.

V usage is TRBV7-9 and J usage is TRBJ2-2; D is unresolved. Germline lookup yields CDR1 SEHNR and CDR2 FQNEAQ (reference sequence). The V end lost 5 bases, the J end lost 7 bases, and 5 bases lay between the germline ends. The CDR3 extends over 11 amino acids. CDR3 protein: CASSPYGELFF. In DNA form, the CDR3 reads TGTGCCAGCAGCCCGTACGGGGAGCTGTTTTTT.

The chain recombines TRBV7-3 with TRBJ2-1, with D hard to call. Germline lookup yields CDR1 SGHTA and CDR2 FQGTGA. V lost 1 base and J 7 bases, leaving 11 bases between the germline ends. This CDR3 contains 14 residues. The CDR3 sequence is CASSLNGKGNEQFF. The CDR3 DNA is TGTGCCAGCAGCTTAAATGGGAAAGGTAATGAGCAGTTCTTC.

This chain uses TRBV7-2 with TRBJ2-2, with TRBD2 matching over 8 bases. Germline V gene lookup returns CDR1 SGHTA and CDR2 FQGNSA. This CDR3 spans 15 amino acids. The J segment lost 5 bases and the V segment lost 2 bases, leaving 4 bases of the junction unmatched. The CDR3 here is CASSLSGSITGELFF. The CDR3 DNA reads TGTGCCAGCAGCTTAAGCGGGAGTATTACCGGGGAGCTGTTTTTT.

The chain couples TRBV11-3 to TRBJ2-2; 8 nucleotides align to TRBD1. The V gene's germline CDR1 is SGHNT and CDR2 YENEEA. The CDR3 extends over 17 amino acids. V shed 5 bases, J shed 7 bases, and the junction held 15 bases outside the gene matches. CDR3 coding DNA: TGTGCCAGCAGCGGCCGCCGGGCAGGGGGCAAGGTCGGGGAGCTGTTTTTT. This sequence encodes CASSGRRAGGKVGELFF.

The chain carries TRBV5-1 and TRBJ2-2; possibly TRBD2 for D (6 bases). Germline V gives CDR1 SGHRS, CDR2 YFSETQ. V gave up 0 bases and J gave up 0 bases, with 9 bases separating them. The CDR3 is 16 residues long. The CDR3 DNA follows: TGCGCCAGCAGCTTGGCCGCGGGGACGAACACCGGGGAGCTGTTTTTT. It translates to CASSLAAGTNTGELFF.